These 16 T cell receptor beta chains originate from one sample sequenced in a study of CD8 T cells in ankylosing spondylitis. Via MiXCR, TCRdb re-called the 5' RACE reads, giving one row per CDR3 protein. The sample has about 200,000 distinct CDR3 sequences, roughly 13% seen once. Sequenced: blood, either unsorted or a sorted T cell fraction (not recorded which). The source of these receptors is a male donor with ankylosing spondylitis or in good health (not recorded which).

V gene TRBV5-6 combines with J gene TRBJ2-1; TRBD2 might be the D (5 bases). The V end was cut by 0 bases, the J end by 3 bases, with 13 bases between. In germline, CDR1 is SGHDT, CDR2 YYEEEE. CDR3 length: 16 amino acids. The DNA for the CDR3 is TGTGCCAGCAGCTTGGGCCTTGAAGGGAGCTACAATGAGCAGTTCTTC. Protein sequence: CASSLGLEGSYNEQFF.

This chain uses TRBV5-1 with TRBJ2-7; TRBD1 agrees at 9 bases. The CDR3 has 15 residues. Germline-derived CDR1 and CDR2 are SGHRS and YFSETQ. The ends lost 0 bases at V and 2 bases at J; junction bases unmatched: 3. CDR3 nucleotides: TGCGCCAGCAGCTTGGCACAGGGGGCCGCCTACGAGCAGTACTTC. The encoded protein is CASSLAQGAAYEQYF.

This clonotype was observed a few times. The rearrangement uses TRBV25-1 and TRBJ2-5; D may be TRBD2 (5 bases). Trimming pared 9 bases from V and 2 bases from J, leaving 7 bases between. In germline, CDR1 is MGHDK, CDR2 SYGVNS. The CDR3 spans 11 residues. CDR3 sequence reads: CASGEQETQYF. The CDR3 DNA reads TGTGCCAGTGGGGAGCAAGAGACCCAGTACTTC.

This clonotype appeared a few times. V gene TRBV27 combines with J gene TRBJ2-7, with TRBD1 identical over 8 bases. Trimming removed 8 bases from V and 2 bases from J; junction bases left unmatched: 5. There are 13 residues in the CDR3. CDR1 is MNHEY and CDR2 is SMNVEV in the germline V gene (reference sequence). In nucleotides, the CDR3 is TGTGCCAGCCGACAGGGGCTTCCCTACGAGCAGTACTTC. Translation: CASRQGLPYEQYF.

This clonotype was counted a few times. The chain has TRBV2 and TRBJ1-1; D perhaps matches TRBD1 (5 bases). The V gene's germline CDR1 is SNHLY and CDR2 FYNNEI. Trimming took off 10 bases at V and 8 bases at J, with 14 bases between the two ends. This CDR3 is built from 11 residues. The chain's CDR3 is CAISLGEEAFF. In DNA, the CDR3 is TGTGCCATCTCTCTGGGGGAAGAAGCTTTCTTT.

The chain combines TRBV4-2 with TRBJ2-2, with no clear D. V gave up 1 base and J gave up 5 bases, with 8 bases separating them. This CDR3 has 14 residues. Germline V gene data show CDR1 as LGHNA and CDR2 as YNFKEQ. Here the CDR3 DNA reads TGTGCCAGCAGCCAAGGGGCGTGGACCGGGGAGCTGTTTTTT. This sequence encodes CASSQGAWTGELFF.

V and J are TRBV6-8 and TRBJ2-7; 10 bases are a match to TRBD1. Germline V lookup: CDR1 MNHGY, CDR2 SAAAGT. Unmatched junction bases numbered 21, after V lost 7 bases and J lost 6 bases. There are 18 residues in the CDR3. CDR3 sequence reads: CASTPKKLRGQGLCEQYF. As DNA, the CDR3 is TGTGCCAGCACCCCTAAAAAACTCCGGGGACAGGGGCTTTGCGAGCAGTACTTC.

This clonotype was picked up a small number of times. The rearrangement uses TRBV6-2 or TRBV6-3 and TRBJ2-1; D not certain. V was pared by 2 bases and J by 7 bases, with 6 bases between. Germline CDR1 is MNHEY and CDR2 is SVGEGT. The CDR3 extends over 12 amino acids. The CDR3 loop is CASSYAGNEQFF. The CDR3 DNA reads as TGTGCCAGCAGTTACGCCGGGAATGAGCAGTTCTTC.

In this sample, this clonotype turned up many times. The CDR3 DNA sequence: TGTGCCAGCAGCCAGACTAGCGGGAGGGCCCACCCCTACAATGAGCAGTTCTTC. It specifies CASSQTSGRAHPYNEQFF. This chain joins TRBV27 and TRBJ2-1; 14 bases agree with TRBD2. J gave up 2 bases and V 6 bases, and 9 bases lay outside the gene matches. The CDR3 is 18 residues long. Germline loops: CDR1 MNHEY, CDR2 SMNVEV (reference sequence).

This clonotype turned up a few times. This chain joins TRBV27 and TRBJ2-7, with D possibly matching TRBD1 (7 bases). CDR1 is MNHEY and CDR2 is SMNVEV in the germline V gene (reference sequence). The V end lost 5 bases, the J end lost 6 bases, and 14 bases lay between the germline ends. The CDR3 extends over 13 amino acids. CDR3 loop: CASSPGGMGEQYF. As DNA, the CDR3 is TGTGCCAGCAGTCCAGGGGGGATGGGCGAGCAGTACTTC.

This clonotype was counted many times. The V gene is TRBV5-1, the J gene TRBJ2-7, with 9 bases fitting TRBD1. The CDR3 has 16 residues. Looked up from germline, CDR1 is SGHRS and CDR2 is YFSETQ. V shed 3 bases and J 5 bases; nucleotides not matched to a gene: 12. CDR3 amino acids: CASSWNRDRVTHEQYF. The CDR3 coding sequence is TGCGCCAGCAGCTGGAACCGGGACAGGGTAACCCACGAGCAGTACTTC.

The genes are TRBV4-1 and TRBJ1-1, with TRBD1 identical over 7 bases. From germline, CDR1 is MGHRA and CDR2 YSYEKL. The length of the CDR3 is 13 residues. The V segment lost 4 bases and the J segment 5 bases; nucleotides outside the gene matches: 4. In DNA form, the CDR3 reads TGCGCCAGCAGCCCAGGGGGGGAGACTGAAGCTTTCTTT. As protein: CASSPGGETEAFF.

The rearrangement links TRBV5-6 to TRBJ2-5; D is tentatively TRBD1 or TRBD2 (5 bases each). Per germline, CDR1 SGHDT and CDR2 YYEEEE. V lost 0 bases, J lost 5 bases, and 11 bases lay in between. CDR3 size: 14 residues. The CDR3 region is CASSLGGDGETQYF. In nucleotides, the CDR3 is TGTGCCAGCAGCTTGGGAGGGGACGGGGAGACCCAGTACTTC.

In its sample, this clonotype was seen a few times. CDR3 coding DNA: TGCAGTGCTAGACTAGCGGAGACAGATACGCAGTATTTT. Amino acids: CSARLAETDTQYF. This chain connects TRBV20-1 to TRBJ2-3; 7 nucleotides align to TRBD2. This CDR3 is 13 amino acids long. Germline CDR1 reads DFQATT; CDR2 reads SNEGSKA (reference sequence). Trimming removed 2 bases from V and 3 bases from J; junction bases left unmatched: 2.

V and J are TRBV7-9 and TRBJ2-2; D is unclear. This CDR3 is 12 amino acids long. Germline loops: CDR1 SEHNR, CDR2 FQNEAQ (reference sequence). V lost 5 bases and J lost 7, with 8 bases in between. The CDR3 nucleotides read TGTGCCAGCAGCCCAAGGAGCGGGGAGCTGTTTTTT. Residues: CASSPRSGELFF.

This clonotype has just a few counts. This chain uses TRBV5-6 with TRBJ2-2; perhaps D is TRBD1 or TRBD2 (6 bases each). The V gene lost 0 bases and the J gene lost 1 base, with 13 bases spanning the gap. The CDR3 is 17 residues long. Germline V gene sequence: CDR1 SGHDT, CDR2 YYEEEE. For the CDR3, the DNA is TGTGCCAGCAGCTTGGCTTGGGGGGCAGAGAACACCGGGGAGCTGTTTTTT. Amino acid sequence: CASSLAWGAENTGELFF.